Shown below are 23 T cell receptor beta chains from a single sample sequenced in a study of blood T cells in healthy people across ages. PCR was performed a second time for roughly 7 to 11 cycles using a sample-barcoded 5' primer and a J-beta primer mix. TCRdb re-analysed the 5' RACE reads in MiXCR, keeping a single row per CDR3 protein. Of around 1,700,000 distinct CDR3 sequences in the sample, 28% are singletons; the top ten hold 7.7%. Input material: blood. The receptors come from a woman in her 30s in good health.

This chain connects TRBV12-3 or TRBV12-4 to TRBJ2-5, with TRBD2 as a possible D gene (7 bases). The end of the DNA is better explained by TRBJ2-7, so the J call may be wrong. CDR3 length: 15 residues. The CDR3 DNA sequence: TGTGCCAGCAGTTTCGGGCAAGGGGGGGTCGACGAGCAGTACTTC. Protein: CASSFGQGGVDEQYF.

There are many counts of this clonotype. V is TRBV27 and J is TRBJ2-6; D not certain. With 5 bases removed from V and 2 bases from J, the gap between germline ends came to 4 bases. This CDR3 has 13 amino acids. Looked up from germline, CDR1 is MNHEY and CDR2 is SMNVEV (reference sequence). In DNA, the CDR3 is TGTGCCAGCAGTAAAGCTGGGGCCAACGTCCTGACTTTC. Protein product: CASSKAGANVLTF.

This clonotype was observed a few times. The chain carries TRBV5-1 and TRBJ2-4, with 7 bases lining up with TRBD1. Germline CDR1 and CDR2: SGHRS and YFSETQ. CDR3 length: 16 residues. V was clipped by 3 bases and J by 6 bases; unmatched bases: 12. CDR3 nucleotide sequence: TGCGCCAGCAGCTCACTGGGGTGGGACAGCCTAAACATTCAGTACTTC. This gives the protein CASSSLGWDSLNIQYF.

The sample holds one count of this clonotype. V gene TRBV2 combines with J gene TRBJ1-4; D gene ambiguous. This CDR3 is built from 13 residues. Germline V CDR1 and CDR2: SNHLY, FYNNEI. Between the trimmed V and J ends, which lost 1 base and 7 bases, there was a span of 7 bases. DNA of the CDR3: TGTGCCAGCAGTGAAGAGGGTGGTGAAAAACTGTTTTTT. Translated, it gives CASSEEGGEKLFF.

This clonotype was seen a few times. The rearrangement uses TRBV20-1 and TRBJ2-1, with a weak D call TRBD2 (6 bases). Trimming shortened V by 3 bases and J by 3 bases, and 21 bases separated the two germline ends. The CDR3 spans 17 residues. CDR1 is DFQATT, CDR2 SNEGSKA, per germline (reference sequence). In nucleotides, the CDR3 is TGCAGTGCTAGTTCCCCCTCAACTAGCCCACGCTACAATGAGCAGTTCTTC. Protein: CSASSPSTSPRYNEQFF.

The CDR3 coding sequence is TGTGCCAGCAGCTTATCTGGGACTAGTCTCTCCGAGCAGTACTTC. As protein: CASSLSGTSLSEQYF. The chain joins TRBV11-2 to TRBJ2-7; 8 nucleotides line up with TRBD2. The CDR3 is 15 amino acids. V was clipped by 2 bases and J by 6 bases; unmatched bases: 9. Germline V gene sequence: CDR1 SGHAT, CDR2 FQNNGV.

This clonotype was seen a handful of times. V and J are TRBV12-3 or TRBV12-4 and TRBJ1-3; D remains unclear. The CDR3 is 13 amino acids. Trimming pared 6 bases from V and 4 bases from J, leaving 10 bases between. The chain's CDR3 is CASSLQEGNTIYF. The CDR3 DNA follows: TGTGCCAGCAGCTTGCAGGAGGGAAACACCATATATTTT.

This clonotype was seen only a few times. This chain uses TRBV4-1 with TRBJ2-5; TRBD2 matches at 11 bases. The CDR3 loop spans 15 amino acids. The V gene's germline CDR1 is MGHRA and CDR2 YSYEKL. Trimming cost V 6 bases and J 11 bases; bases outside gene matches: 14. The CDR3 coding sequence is TGCGCCAGCAGTGTAGCGGGGGGGCTTCCTAATGAGCAGTACTTC. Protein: CASSVAGGLPNEQYF.

The CDR3 spells CASSTMTGIVETQYF. In nucleotides, the CDR3 is TGTGCCAGTAGTACTATGACAGGGATCGTGGAGACCCAGTACTTC. The chain links TRBV19 to TRBJ2-7; 7 bases fit TRBD1. The last part of the DNA fits TRBJ2-5 better; the J call may be wrong. Germline V lookup: CDR1 LNHDA, CDR2 SQIVND (reference sequence). The CDR3 contains 15 residues.

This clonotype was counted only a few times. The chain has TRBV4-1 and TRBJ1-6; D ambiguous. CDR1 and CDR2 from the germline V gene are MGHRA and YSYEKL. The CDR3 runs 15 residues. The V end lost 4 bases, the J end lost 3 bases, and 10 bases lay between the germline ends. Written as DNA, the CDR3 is TGCGCCAGCAGCCCATTGACGGACTATAATTCACCCCTCCACTTT. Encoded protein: CASSPLTDYNSPLHF.

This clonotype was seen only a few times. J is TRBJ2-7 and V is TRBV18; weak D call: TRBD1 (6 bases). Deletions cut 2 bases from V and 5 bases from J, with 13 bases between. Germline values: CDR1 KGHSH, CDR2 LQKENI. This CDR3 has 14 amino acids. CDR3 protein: CASSPVRTADEQYF. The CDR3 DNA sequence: TGTGCCAGCTCACCAGTCCGGACAGCGGACGAGCAGTACTTC.

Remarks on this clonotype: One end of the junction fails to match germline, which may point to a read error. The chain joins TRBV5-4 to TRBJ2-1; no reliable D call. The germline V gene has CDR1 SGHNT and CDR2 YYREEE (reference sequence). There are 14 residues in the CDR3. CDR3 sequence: CASSVLASNNEQFF. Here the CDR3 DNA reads TGTGCCAGCAGCGTGCTGGCCTCCAACAATGAGCAGTTCTTC.

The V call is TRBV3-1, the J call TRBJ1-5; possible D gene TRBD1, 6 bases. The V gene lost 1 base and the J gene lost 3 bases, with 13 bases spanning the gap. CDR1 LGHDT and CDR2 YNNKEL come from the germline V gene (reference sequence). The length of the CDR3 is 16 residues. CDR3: CASSQGHRAINQPQHF. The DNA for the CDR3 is TGTGCCAGCAGCCAAGGGCACAGGGCCATCAATCAGCCCCAGCATTTT.

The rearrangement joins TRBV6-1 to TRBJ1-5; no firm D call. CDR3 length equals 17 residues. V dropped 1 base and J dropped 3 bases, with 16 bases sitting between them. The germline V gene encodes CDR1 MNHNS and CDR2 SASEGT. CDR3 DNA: TGTGCCAGCAGTGAAGAGGAGACCGCTGCCTCCAATCAGCCCCAGCATTTT. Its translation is CASSEEETAASNQPQHF.

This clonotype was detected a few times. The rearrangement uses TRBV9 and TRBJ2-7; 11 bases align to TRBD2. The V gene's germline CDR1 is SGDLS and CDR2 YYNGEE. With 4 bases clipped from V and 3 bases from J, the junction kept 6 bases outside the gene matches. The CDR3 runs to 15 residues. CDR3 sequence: CASSPGLAANYEQYF. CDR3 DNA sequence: TGTGCCAGCAGCCCGGGACTAGCGGCGAACTACGAGCAGTACTTC.

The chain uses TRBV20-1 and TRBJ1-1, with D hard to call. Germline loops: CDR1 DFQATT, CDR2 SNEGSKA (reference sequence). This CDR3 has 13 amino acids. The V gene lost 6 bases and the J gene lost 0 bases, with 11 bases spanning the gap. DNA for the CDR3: TGCAGTGCCACGACTCTAATGAACACTGAAGCTTTCTTT. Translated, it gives CSATTLMNTEAFF.

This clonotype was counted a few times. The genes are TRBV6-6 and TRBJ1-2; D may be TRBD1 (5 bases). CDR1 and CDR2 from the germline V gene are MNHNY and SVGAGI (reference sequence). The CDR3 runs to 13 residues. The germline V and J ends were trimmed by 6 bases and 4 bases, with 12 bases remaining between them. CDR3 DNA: TGTGCCAGCAGGCAGGGTGGGGGCTATGGCTACACCTTC. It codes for CASRQGGGYGYTF.

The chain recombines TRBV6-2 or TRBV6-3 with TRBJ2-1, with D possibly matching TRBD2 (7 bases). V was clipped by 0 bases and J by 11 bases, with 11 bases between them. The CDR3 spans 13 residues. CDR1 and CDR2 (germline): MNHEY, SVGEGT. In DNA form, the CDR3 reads TGTGCCAGCAGTTACTCGGCCGGGGGGCAGCAGTTCTTC. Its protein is CASSYSAGGQQFF.

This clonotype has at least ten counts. CDR3 nucleotides: TGCGCCAGCAGCTTGGAGGGGTACGAGCAGTACTTC. Its protein is CASSLEGYEQYF. The rearrangement joins TRBV5-1 to TRBJ2-7; D may be TRBD1 (5 bases). The germline CDR1 and CDR2 sequences are SGHRS and YFSETQ. The CDR3 runs to 12 residues. V was shortened by 0 bases and J by 4 bases, with 5 bases between the two germline ends.

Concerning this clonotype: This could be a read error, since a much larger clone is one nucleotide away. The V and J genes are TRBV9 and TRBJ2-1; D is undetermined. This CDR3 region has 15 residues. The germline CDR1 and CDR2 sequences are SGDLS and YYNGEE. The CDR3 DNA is TGTGCCAGCAGCGTAGGGCGCGCCTCCTACAGTGAGCAGTTCTTC. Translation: CASSVGRASYSEQFF.

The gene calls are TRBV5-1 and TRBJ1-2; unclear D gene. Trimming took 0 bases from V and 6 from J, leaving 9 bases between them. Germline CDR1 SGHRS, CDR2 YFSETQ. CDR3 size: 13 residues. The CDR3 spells CASSLAMGDGYTF. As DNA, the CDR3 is TGCGCCAGCAGCTTGGCGATGGGAGATGGCTACACCTTC. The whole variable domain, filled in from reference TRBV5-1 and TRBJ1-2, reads KAGVTQTPRYLIKTRGQQVTLSCSPISGHRSVSWYQQTPGQGLQFLFEYFSETQRNKGNFPGRFSGRQFSNSRSEMNVSTLELGDSALYLCASSLAMGDGYTFGSGTRLTVV.

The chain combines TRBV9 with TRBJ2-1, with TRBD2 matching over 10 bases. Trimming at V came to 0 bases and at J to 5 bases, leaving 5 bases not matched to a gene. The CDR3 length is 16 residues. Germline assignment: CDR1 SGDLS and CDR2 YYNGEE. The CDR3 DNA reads TGTGCCAGCAGCGTAGAGGTAGCGGGAGGAAACAATGAGCAGTTCTTC. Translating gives CASSVEVAGGNNEQFF.

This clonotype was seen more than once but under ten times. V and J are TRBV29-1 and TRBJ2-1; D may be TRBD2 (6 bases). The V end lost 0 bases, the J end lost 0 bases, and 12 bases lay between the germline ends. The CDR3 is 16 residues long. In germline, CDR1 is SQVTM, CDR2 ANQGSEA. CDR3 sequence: CSVEDQGSGSYNEQFF. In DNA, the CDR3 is TGCAGCGTTGAAGATCAAGGTAGCGGCTCCTACAATGAGCAGTTCTTC.